The T cell receptor beta chain under discussion was sequenced for a study of monozygotic twins with inflammatory bowel disease. The study, taken as a whole, reports: Healthy co-twins showed greater TCRbeta diversity (inverse Simpson) than IBD patients. Patients got different immunosuppressive treatments, which may have made their repertoires more variable. Individual T cell subtypes were not distinguishable.

Germline CDR1 and CDR2: SNHLY and FYNNEI. This CDR3 spans 15 amino acids. To note about this clonotype: Its cognate antigen is unknown.

Reprocessing the 5' RACE reads, TCRdb reports a single entry for every CDR3 protein and omits DNA. This sample's table has a few hundred thousand distinct CDR3 sequences. The gene calls are TRBV2 and TRBJ2-1; without DNA, the TCRdb call of TRBD1 cannot be checked. The source of this sequence is a human donor with ulcerative colitis or Crohn's disease, or a healthy co-twin of an affected twin (not recorded which). The sample was blood. CDR3 loop: CASYVRKGLLNEQFF. The variable domain in full, with the rest retrieved from reference TRBV2 and TRBJ2-1, is EPEVTQTPSHQVTQMGQEVILRCVPISNHLYFYWYRQILGQKVEFLVSFYNNEISEKSEIFDDQFSVERPDGSNFTLKIRSTKLEDSAMYFCASYVRKGLLNEQFFGPGTRLTVL.